This TCR beta chain was sequenced for a study of blood T cells in healthy people across ages. Isolation of PBMCs gave at least 7 million cells per sample. Extracted total RNA amounted to at least 5.5 micrograms for each sample. This CDR3 is built from 14 residues. Germline values: CDR1 SEHNR, CDR2 FQNEAQ (reference sequence). V was shortened by 6 bases and J by 6 bases, with 15 bases between the two germline ends. A second about 7 to 11 cycle PCR used barcoded and J-beta primers. MiXCR, run by TCRdb on the 5' RACE reads, gives a single entry per CDR3 protein. The profile covers 800,000 or so distinct CDR3 sequences, with about half appearing a single time and 15% to 20% taken by the ten largest.

The chain couples TRBV7-9 to TRBJ1-5, with D unresolved. This clonotype originated in an elderly man in good health. Specimen: blood. CDR3 sequence (DNA): TGTGCCAGCAGTTCCGACTTGGGCGGTCAGCCCCAGCATTTT. Encoded protein: CASSSDLGGQPQHF.